This T cell receptor (beta chain) appears in the sequencing data of a study of blood T cell repertoires in COVID-19. CDR3 size: 16 residues. V was trimmed by 0 bases and J by 5 bases, leaving 16 bases between them. The germline gives CDR1 LGHNA, CDR2 YSLEER. The assay was immunoSEQ multiplex PCR, and TCRdb's table has in-frame clones only and misses some. The sample gives 200,000 to 250,000 clones, 85% to 90% of which show up once; roughly 5.8% is in the top ten. This chain links TRBV4-3 with TRBJ1-2, with D tentatively TRBD1 (6 bases). The sequenced sample consisted of peripheral blood. The source of this sequence is a man aged 60-69 years with acute or convalescent COVID-19. Written as DNA, the CDR3 is TGCGCCAGCAGCCAAGATCGGACAGACCGATATTATGGCTACACCTTC. Translating it yields CASSQDRTDRYYGYTF.